This T cell receptor beta chain was sequenced for a study of blood T cells in healthy people across ages. CDR3 size: 11 residues. The germline V gene encodes CDR1 SQVTM and CDR2 ANQGSEA. Next came a second PCR, run for about 7 to 12 cycles, which used a sample-barcoded 5' primer along with a J-beta primer mix. One entry per CDR3 protein, called by TCRdb with MiXCR from the 5' RACE reads. This table has about 650,000 distinct CDR3 sequences, over 40% appearing once. Donor samples were obtained from healthy Caucasian individuals from Russia, aged about 6 to 100. This chain joins TRBV29-1 and TRBJ2-4; D possibly corresponds to TRBD1 (5 bases). The assigned J gene may be wrong: the sequence end matches TRBJ2-7 better. The specimen sequenced was blood. The receptor was isolated from a woman aged 80 or over in good health. In DNA form, the CDR3 reads TGCAGCGTGGGGCTTGGGAACGAGCAGTACTTC. This codes for CSVGLGNEQYF.